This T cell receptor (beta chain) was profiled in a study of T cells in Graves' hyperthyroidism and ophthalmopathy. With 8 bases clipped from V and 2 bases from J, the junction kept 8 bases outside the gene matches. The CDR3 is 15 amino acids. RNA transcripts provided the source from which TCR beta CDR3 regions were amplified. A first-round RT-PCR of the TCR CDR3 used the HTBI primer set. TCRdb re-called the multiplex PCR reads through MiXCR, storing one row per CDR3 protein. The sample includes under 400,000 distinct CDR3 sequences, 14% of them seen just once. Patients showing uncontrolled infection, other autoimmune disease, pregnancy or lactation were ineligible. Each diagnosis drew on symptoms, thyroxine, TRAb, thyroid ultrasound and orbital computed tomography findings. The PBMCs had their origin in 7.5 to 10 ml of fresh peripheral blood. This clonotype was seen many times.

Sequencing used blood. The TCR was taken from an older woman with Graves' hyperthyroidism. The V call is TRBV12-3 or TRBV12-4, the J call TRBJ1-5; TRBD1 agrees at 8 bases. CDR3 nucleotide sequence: TGTGCCAGCGGATTTCAGACAGGGGGCAATCAGCCCCAGCATTTT. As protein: CASGFQTGGNQPQHF.